This TCR beta chain appears in the sequencing data of a study of blood T cells in healthy people across ages. Study results and limitations: Diversity estimates from one million T cells were considered underestimates. The study found more naive CD4+ cells and higher diversity in long-lived than aged donors.

Each sample yielded at least 6 million isolated PBMCs. It was with a sample-barcoded 5' primer and a J-beta primer mix that a second PCR of about 7 to 12 cycles was run. Every single cDNA molecule received a tag from a template-switch adaptor with 12 random nucleotides. TCRdb recomputed calls from the 5' RACE reads with MiXCR, one row per CDR3 protein. The table shows roughly 1.4 million distinct CDR3 sequences, with approximately 63% occurring only once. This CDR3 is built from 13 residues. Germline V lookup: CDR1 LGHNA, CDR2 YNFKEQ. Trimming removed 4 bases from V and 5 bases from J, with 11 bases in between. This clonotype was observed a handful of times. The antigen remains undetermined.

The chain is built from TRBV4-2 and TRBJ2-5, with D tentatively TRBD1 (6 bases). The receptor's source is a man aged 18 to 30 in good health. The sample comprised blood. The CDR3 DNA is TGTGCCAGCAGCCCTGTGGGGGCTGAGACCCAGTACTTC. It encodes CASSPVGAETQYF.